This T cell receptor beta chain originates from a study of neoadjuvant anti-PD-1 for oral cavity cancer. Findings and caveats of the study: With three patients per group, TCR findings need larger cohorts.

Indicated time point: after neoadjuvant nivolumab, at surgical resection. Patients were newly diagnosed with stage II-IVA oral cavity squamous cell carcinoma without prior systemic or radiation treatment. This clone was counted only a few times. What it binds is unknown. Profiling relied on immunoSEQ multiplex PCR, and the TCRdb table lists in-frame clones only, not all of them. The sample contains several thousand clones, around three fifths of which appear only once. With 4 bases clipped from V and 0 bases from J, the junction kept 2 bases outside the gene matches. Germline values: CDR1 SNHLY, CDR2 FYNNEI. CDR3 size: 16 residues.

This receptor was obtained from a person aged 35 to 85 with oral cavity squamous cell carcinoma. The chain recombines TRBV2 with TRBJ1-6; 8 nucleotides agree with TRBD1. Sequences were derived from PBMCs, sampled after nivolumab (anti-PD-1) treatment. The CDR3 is CASSGTGSSYNSPLHF. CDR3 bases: TGTGCCAGCAGTGGGACAGGGAGCTCCTATAATTCACCCCTCCACTTT. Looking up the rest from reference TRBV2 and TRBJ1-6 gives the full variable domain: EPEVTQTPSHQVTQMGQEVILRCVPISNHLYFYWYRQILGQKVEFLVSFYNNEISEKSEIFDDQFSVERPDGSNFTLKIRSTKLEDSAMYFCASSGTGSSYNSPLHFGNGTRLTVT.